Below are 18 T cell receptor beta chains sequenced from a single sample in a study of T cells in Graves' hyperthyroidism and ophthalmopathy (dated by TCRdb to the late 2010s). The method was multiplex PCR. The run used an Illumina HiSeq 2000. Amplification of TCR beta CDR3 regions was carried out from RNA transcripts. For the first round of RT-PCR on the TCR CDR3, the HTBI primer set was used together with the Qiagen OneStep RT-PCR kit. The raw public data were reprocessed by TCRdb itself: fastp quality trimming at Q25, MiXCR clonotype calling, in-frame beta chains only. Identical CDR3 protein sequences are pooled into one entry, listed with their most common genes and DNA. The sample table shows around 540,000 distinct CDR3 sequences, and about 16% are seen once. About 29% of the sample goes to the ten largest clones. Specimen: blood. The receptor set was obtained from a woman in her twenties or thirties with Graves' ophthalmopathy.

This clonotype was recorded a few times. The genes are TRBV4-3 and TRBJ1-5; D gene ambiguous. Germline CDR1 LGHNA, CDR2 YSLEER. Trimming left V 2 bases short and J 3 bases short, with 5 bases between. The CDR3 is 13 residues long. CDR3 protein: CASSQSPNQPQHF. The CDR3 nucleotides are TGCGCCAGCAGCCAAAGCCCCAATCAGCCCCAGCATTTT.

Many counts were recorded for this clonotype. The chain is built from TRBV20-1 and TRBJ2-7, with 10 bases lining up with TRBD1. The CDR3 consists of 14 residues. The J segment lost 3 bases and the V segment lost 6 bases, leaving 8 bases of the junction unmatched. CDR1 and CDR2 (germline): DFQATT, SNEGSKA (reference sequence). DNA of the CDR3: TGCAGTGCGGGCGGGACAGGGGTCAACTACGAGCAGTACTTC. It translates to CSAGGTGVNYEQYF.

In regard to this clonotype: This sequence may be a read error, since a much larger clone differs from it by one base. The V call is TRBV27, the J call TRBJ1-2, with TRBD1 matching over 7 bases. Germline V gene lookup returns CDR1 MNHEY and CDR2 SMNVEV (reference sequence). This CDR3 has 15 residues. V lost 5 bases and J lost 3; bases outside the gene matches: 9. The CDR3 is CASSDRDSGDYGYTF. Written as DNA, the CDR3 is TGTGCCAGCAGTGACAGGGATTCAGGGGACTATGGCTACACCTTC.

This clonotype turned up a few times. This chain uses TRBV7-9 with TRBJ1-5; possibly TRBD1 for D (6 bases). Germline V gene data show CDR1 as SEHNR and CDR2 as FQNEAQ (reference sequence). Between the trimmed V and J ends, which lost 4 bases and 3 bases, there was a span of 16 bases. CDR3 length: 16 amino acids. Here the CDR3 DNA reads TGTGCCAGCAGCTCGAACCGGGACAAATTCAATCAGCCCCAGCATTTT. As protein: CASSSNRDKFNQPQHF.

Ten or more counts support this clonotype. The CDR3, as DNA: TGCAGTGCTAGAGATACGACAGGTTCATCAGCCCAGCATTTT. Translated: CSARDTTGSSAQHF. This rearrangement joins TRBV20-1 to TRBJ1-5, with a tentative D call TRBD1 (6 bases). The V end lost 0 bases, the J end lost 11 bases, and 17 bases lay between the germline ends. Germline CDR1 DFQATT, CDR2 SNEGSKA (reference sequence). This CDR3 contains 14 residues.

This clonotype is a singleton in its sample. A read error may be the cause here, since a much bigger clone is one base away. This is likely a read error, given that the CDR3 carries no conserved phenylalanine or tryptophan at its end. The genes are TRBV28 and TRBJ1-2, with D perhaps TRBD1 (5 bases). V shed 10 bases and J shed 4 bases, with 19 bases lying between them. This CDR3 comprises 14 residues. Germline CDR1 reads MDHEN; CDR2 reads SYDVKM. The DNA for the CDR3 is TGTGCCACCTTGGAGGTGGGACCCCTCTATGGCTACACCCTC. Translation gives CATLEVGPLYGYTL.

This clonotype was seen a few times. The chain carries TRBV27 and TRBJ2-1; the match to TRBD2 covers 8 bases. CDR1 is MNHEY, CDR2 SMNVEV, per germline (reference sequence). The CDR3 spans 13 residues. The V and J ends lost 8 bases and 9 bases, in that order; junction bases with no gene match: 9. CDR3 nucleotide sequence: TGTGCCAGCTCCGGACTAGCCAGGGTTGAGCAGTTCTTC. Translated, it gives CASSGLARVEQFF.

The rearrangement links TRBV4-3 to TRBJ2-4, with D hard to call. Between the trimmed V and J ends, which lost 1 base and 0 bases, there was a span of 16 bases. CDR3 length: 18 residues. Germline lookup yields CDR1 LGHNA and CDR2 YSLEER. In DNA, the CDR3 is TGCGCCAGCAGCCAAGTAGAATGGAGACCCCTAGCCAAAAACATTCAGTACTTC. Translation: CASSQVEWRPLAKNIQYF.

In the case of this clonotype: The CDR3 carries no conserved terminal phenylalanine or tryptophan, so it likely arises from a read error. V and J are TRBV18 and TRBJ2-5; 7 bases align to TRBD1. The germline V gene has CDR1 KGHSH and CDR2 LQKENI. The V gene end was trimmed by 1 base and the J gene end by 5 bases; junction bases not matched to a gene: 7. The CDR3 extends over 15 amino acids. The CDR3 sequence: CASSPRKGAGETQYL. In DNA, the CDR3 is TGTGCCAGCTCACCACGGAAGGGGGCCGGTGAGACCCAGTACCTC.

The V and J genes are TRBV28 and TRBJ2-7, with 7 nucleotides matching TRBD1. The CDR3 is 15 residues long. Germline-derived CDR1 and CDR2 are MDHEN and SYDVKM. Trimming at V came to 6 bases and at J to 2 bases, leaving 10 bases not matched to a gene. The CDR3 DNA sequence: TGTGCCAGCAGACCCCAGCAGGGGGTAACCTACGAGCAGTACTTC. It encodes CASRPQQGVTYEQYF. The entire variable domain, with the rest obtained from reference TRBV28 and TRBJ2-7, is as follows: DVKVTQSSRYLVKRTGEKVFLECVQDMDHENMFWYRQDPGLGLRLIYFSYDVKMKEKGDIPEGYSVSREKKERFSLILESASTNQTSMYLCASRPQQGVTYEQYFGPGTRLTVT.

This chain links TRBV9 with TRBJ2-1, with TRBD2 identical over 14 bases. The CDR3 has 17 amino acids. CDR1 is SGDLS and CDR2 is YYNGEE in the germline V gene. Trimming removed 3 bases from V and 6 bases from J; junction bases left unmatched: 8. The chain's CDR3 is CASSDRLAGGPGNEQFF. In DNA, the CDR3 is TGTGCCAGCAGCGATAGACTAGCGGGAGGGCCAGGCAATGAGCAGTTCTTC.

There are many counts of this clonotype. CDR3 coding DNA: TGCGCCAGCAGCTTGCGAACGTCCGCGACTGAAGCTTTCTTT. Translation gives CASSLRTSATEAFF. The J gene is TRBJ1-1, the V gene TRBV5-1, with unresolved D. The CDR3 has 14 residues. V was clipped by 1 base and J by 5 bases, with 12 bases between them. Germline V lookup: CDR1 SGHRS, CDR2 YFSETQ.

This clonotype was seen only a few times. This chain uses TRBV20-1 with TRBJ2-7, with D hard to call. This CDR3 is 14 amino acids long. V shed 2 bases and J shed 0 bases, with 11 bases lying between them. In germline, CDR1 is DFQATT, CDR2 SNEGSKA (reference sequence). The CDR3 bases are TGCAGTGCTAGACCCGACGTCTTCTCCTACGAGCAGTACTTC. Translating it yields CSARPDVFSYEQYF.

The chain employs TRBV7-2 and TRBJ1-1; D not certain. V was pared by 1 base and J by 10 bases, with 10 bases between. CDR1 is SGHTA, CDR2 FQGNSA, per germline. The CDR3 extends over 12 amino acids. The CDR3 loop is CASSLVAGLAFF. The CDR3 region has the DNA TGTGCCAGCAGCTTAGTGGCGGGGTTAGCTTTCTTT.

This clonotype was counted a few times. CDR3 region: CASRDPSGTDSYEQYF. The CDR3 nucleotides are TGTGCCAGCAGGGACCCATCCGGGACAGATTCCTACGAGCAGTACTTC. The gene calls are TRBV28 and TRBJ2-7; 7 bases are shared with TRBD1. The V and J ends lost 6 bases and 1 base, in that order; junction bases with no gene match: 12. Germline V CDR1 and CDR2: MDHEN, SYDVKM. This CDR3 contains 16 residues.

The chain carries TRBV29-1 and TRBJ2-1, with D hard to call. From germline, CDR1 is SQVTM and CDR2 ANQGSEA. This CDR3 is 15 amino acids long. Trimming left V 6 bases short and J 7 bases short, with 22 bases between. The CDR3 sequence is CSVLPEYRAGNEQFF. The CDR3, as DNA: TGCAGCGTCCTCCCGGAGTACCGGGCTGGGAATGAGCAGTTCTTC.

This clonotype turned up a few times. V and J are TRBV10-3 and TRBJ2-3; D is undetermined. This CDR3 region has 12 residues. Trimming removed 6 bases from V and 2 bases from J, with 6 bases in between. The germline V gene encodes CDR1 ENHRY and CDR2 SYGVKD. CDR3 bases: TGTGCCATCAGCGTTGACACAGATACGCAGTATTTT. Translation: CAISVDTDTQYF.

About this clonotype: Given a much more abundant clone one base away, this may be a read error. This chain connects TRBV12-3 or TRBV12-4 to TRBJ2-1; D remains ambiguous. The CDR3 length is 14 residues. CDR3 loop: CASSPSRSYSEQFF. CDR3 nucleotide sequence: TGTGCCAGCAGCCCATCCCGCTCCTACAGTGAGCAGTTCTTC.